Detailed here is one T cell receptor (beta chain). Its specificity is unknown. The data were taken from a study of blood T cells in healthy people across ages. Study-wide results and caveats: With donor CMV status unknown, expanded clonotype changes were possibly confounded.

Together with a sample-barcoded 5' primer, a J-beta primer mix was included in a second PCR lasting about 6 to 11 cycles. TCRdb itself ran the 5' RACE reads through MiXCR, one entry per CDR3 protein. Of hundreds of thousands of distinct CDR3 sequences listed, around 25% are singletons. Germline CDR1 SGHTA, CDR2 FQGTGA. V lost 5 bases to trimming and J lost 4 bases; unmatched junction nucleotides: 19. This CDR3 has 19 amino acids. These same data were also listed under a study on T cells of mothers and their children. This second report adds: Input to cDNA synthesis comprised all extracted RNA, at a ratio of around 1.6 ug per 15 ul. The TCR beta CDR3 read count exceeded 9 million for each mother and was some 3.1 million for each child.

This sequence originates from a boy aged 5-17 years in good health. The specimen was blood. The chain is built from TRBV7-3 and TRBJ1-1; 10 nucleotides match TRBD1. This CDR3 is CASSPPRDRGLPNGTEAFF. Written as DNA, the CDR3 is TGTGCCAGCAGCCCACCCAGGGACAGGGGCCTCCCGAACGGCACTGAAGCTTTCTTT.